This T cell receptor (beta chain) is drawn from a study of neoadjuvant anti-PD-1 for oral cavity cancer. Between the trimmed V and J ends, which lost 7 bases and 9 bases, there was a span of 19 bases. Germline V CDR1 and CDR2: SNHLY, FYNNEI. This CDR3 is built from 14 residues. PBMC libraries mostly used about 500 ng of input genomic DNA, with six replicates per sample. Repertoires were generated with immunoSEQ multiplex PCR, while TCRdb's copy carries only in-frame clones and drops some. Here the sample spans 68,000 or so clones, about 85% being singletons. Time point in this sample: after neoadjuvant nivolumab, at surgical resection. This clone has only one observation.

This specimen was PBMCs, taken after nivolumab (anti-PD-1) treatment. The source of this sequence is a person aged 35-79 years with oral cavity squamous cell carcinoma. This sequence joins TRBV2 and TRBJ2-4; weak D call: TRBD2 (8 bases). The CDR3 loop reads CASNREGAGGIQYF. The CDR3 coding sequence is TGTGCCAGCAACCGGGAGGGGGCGGGCGGCATTCAGTACTTC. Filled out from reference TRBV2 and TRBJ2-4, the complete variable domain reads EPEVTQTPSHQVTQMGQEVILRCVPISNHLYFYWYRQILGQKVEFLVSFYNNEISEKSEIFDDQFSVERPDGSNFTLKIRSTKLEDSAMYFCASNREGAGGIQYFGAGTRLSVL.